This TCR beta chain was captured by sequencing in a study of monozygotic twins with inflammatory bowel disease. Each TCR library used 3500 ng of total RNA. TCRdb reworked the 5' RACE reads into one entry per CDR3 protein, no DNA. The listing records some 300,000 distinct CDR3 sequences. Germline values: CDR1 SGDLS, CDR2 YYNGEE. The CDR3 covers 15 residues. The TCR sequence derives from a human donor with ulcerative colitis or Crohn's disease, or a healthy co-twin of an affected twin (not recorded which). The sequenced sample was blood. This sequence joins TRBV9 and TRBJ2-3. CDR3 sequence: CASSVDLGWTDTQYF.